These 21 T cell receptor beta chains were all obtained from the same sample, sequenced in a study of cytomegalovirus exposure and HLA in healthy donors. The PCR was carried out with 60 Vbeta primers and 13 Jbeta primers. Sequenced by immunoSEQ multiplex PCR; TCRdb stores in-frame clones only, minus some. The sample includes 180,000 or so clones, roughly 80% of them seen just once. Sequencing input: PBMCs. The receptors come from a woman aged 40 to 50 in good health and CMV-seropositive.

The chain combines TRBV28 with TRBJ1-2, with TRBD1 matching 8 bases. V lost 6 bases, J lost 0 bases, and 6 bases stayed unmatched. This CDR3 spans 15 amino acids. Germline CDR1 is MDHEN and CDR2 is SYDVKM. The CDR3 reads CASSYPGQANYGYTF. CDR3 nucleotide sequence: TGTGCCAGCAGCTATCCGGGACAGGCTAACTATGGCTACACCTTC.

This chain links TRBV5-1 with TRBJ2-7; 7 positions match TRBD2. CDR3 length: 15 amino acids. Germline V gene data show CDR1 as SGHRS and CDR2 as YFSETQ. Trimming cost V 0 bases and J 3 bases; bases outside gene matches: 6. The CDR3: CASSLGLAENYEQYF. CDR3 in DNA: TGCGCCAGCAGCTTGGGACTAGCAGAAAACTACGAGCAGTACTTC.

The CDR3: CASSSPSLYNEQFF. The CDR3 region has the DNA TGTGCCAGCAGCTCCCCGTCCCTTTACAATGAGCAGTTCTTC. This chain links TRBV11-2 with TRBJ2-1; the D is unclear. The CDR3 runs to 14 residues. Germline V gene lookup returns CDR1 SGHAT and CDR2 FQNNGV. V gave up 4 bases and J gave up 4 bases, with 11 bases separating them.

The J gene is TRBJ1-1, the V gene TRBV18, with a possible D match to TRBD1 (5 bases). The CDR3 runs to 14 residues. V lost 3 bases to trimming and J lost 9 bases, with 17 bases between them. Per germline, CDR1 KGHSH and CDR2 LQKENI. The CDR3 loop is CASSPPLGGAQAFF. The CDR3 DNA is TGTGCCAGCTCACCCCCCCTGGGAGGGGCCCAAGCTTTCTTT.

This clone was seen a single time. This chain links TRBV4-2 with TRBJ2-5; weak D call: TRBD1 (5 bases). This CDR3 contains 14 residues. Germline lookup yields CDR1 LGHNA and CDR2 YNFKEQ. The germline V and J ends were trimmed by 2 bases and 5 bases, with 12 bases remaining between them. The CDR3 bases are TGTGCCAGCAGCCAACCAAGGGGTGCGGAGACCCAGTACTTC. Protein sequence: CASSQPRGAETQYF.

This clone has only a few counts. The V gene is TRBV27, the J gene TRBJ2-7; D possibly corresponds to TRBD1 (6 bases). Between the trimmed V and J ends, which lost 4 bases and 2 bases, there was a span of 12 bases. This CDR3 is 14 amino acids long. The germline V gene has CDR1 MNHEY and CDR2 SMNVEV (reference sequence). CDR3 in DNA: TGTGCCAGCAGTTACGGGACATCGACCTACGAGCAGTACTTC. It encodes CASSYGTSTYEQYF.

This clone has more than one count but fewer than ten. The V call is TRBV29-1, the J call TRBJ1-2; D not certain. V shed 3 bases and J shed 2 bases, with 13 bases lying between them. The CDR3 covers 14 residues. The germline CDR1 and CDR2 sequences are SQVTM and ANQGSEA. CDR3 sequence: CSVDKDPGNYGYTF. The CDR3 DNA reads TGCAGCGTTGATAAGGATCCAGGAAACTATGGCTACACCTTC.

The chain recombines TRBV27 with TRBJ2-7; 7 bases match TRBD1. Trimming took 2 bases from V and 2 from J; bases not matched to a gene: 3. Germline CDR1 and CDR2: MNHEY and SMNVEV (reference sequence). The CDR3 length is 14 residues. CDR3 nucleotide sequence: TGTGCCAGCAGTTTAGACGGACAGGCCTACGAGCAGTACTTC. Translating gives CASSLDGQAYEQYF.

This sequence joins TRBV27 and TRBJ2-2, with D perhaps TRBD1 (6 bases). This CDR3 comprises 15 residues. Germline-derived CDR1 and CDR2 are MNHEY and SMNVEV (reference sequence). V dropped 5 bases and J dropped 7 bases, with 17 bases sitting between them. The DNA of the CDR3 is TGTGCCAGCAGTCAGGCCAGGGGAAGGGTCGGGGAGCTGTTTTTT. Translating it yields CASSQARGRVGELFF.

The V call is TRBV19, the J call TRBJ1-5; D is possibly TRBD1 (6 bases). Germline CDR1 LNHDA, CDR2 SQIVND (reference sequence). There are 16 residues in the CDR3. The V end lost 5 bases, the J end lost 7 bases, and 21 bases lay between the germline ends. This CDR3 reads CASSAPGHGEGQPQHF. DNA of the CDR3: TGTGCCAGTAGTGCCCCGGGACACGGGGAAGGGCAGCCCCAGCATTTT.

This clone was seen only a few times. V gene TRBV4-3 combines with J gene TRBJ2-3; a possible D gene is TRBD2 (6 bases). V lost 0 bases and J lost 1, with 8 bases in between. The CDR3 extends over 15 amino acids. CDR1 and CDR2 (germline): LGHNA, YSLEER. CDR3 in amino acids: CASSQEAGRTDTQYF. The DNA of the CDR3 is TGCGCCAGCAGCCAAGAGGCGGGACGCACAGATACGCAGTATTTT.

The chain uses TRBV6-4 and TRBJ2-1; the match to TRBD2 covers 7 bases. The CDR3 is 15 residues long. V lost 6 bases to trimming and J lost 4 bases; unmatched junction nucleotides: 9. Germline loops: CDR1 MRHNA, CDR2 SNTAGT. CDR3 nucleotides: TGTGCCAGCAGCGAGGGGACTAACAGTTACAATGAGCAGTTCTTC. This sequence encodes CASSEGTNSYNEQFF.

This chain joins TRBV7-2 and TRBJ1-2; 7 bases are shared with TRBD1. Germline V gives CDR1 SGHTA, CDR2 FQGNSA. CDR3 length equals 15 residues. Unmatched junction bases numbered 12, after V lost 4 bases and J lost 7 bases. CDR3 bases: TGTGCCAGCAGCTCACGGACAGGATGGCAGGGTGGCTACACCTTC. Translation: CASSSRTGWQGGYTF.

V gene TRBV28 combines with J gene TRBJ2-7, with 9 bases aligning to TRBD2. Trimming at V came to 6 bases and at J to 3 bases, leaving 9 bases not matched to a gene. The CDR3 is 15 residues long. The germline CDR1 and CDR2 sequences are MDHEN and SYDVKM. CDR3 loop: CASSLTGTSSYEQYF. In nucleotides, the CDR3 is TGTGCCAGCAGCTTGACCGGGACTAGCAGCTACGAGCAGTACTTC.

The CDR3 spells CASRMDRDYGYTF. In DNA, the CDR3 is TGTGCCAGCAGGATGGACAGGGACTATGGCTACACCTTC. The chain uses TRBV28 and TRBJ1-2; 8 bases match TRBD1. CDR1 is MDHEN and CDR2 is SYDVKM in the germline V gene. The CDR3 has 13 residues. Trimming removed 6 bases from V and 3 bases from J; junction bases left unmatched: 3.

V is TRBV5-8 and J is TRBJ2-1; 9 nucleotides match TRBD1. This CDR3 contains 14 residues. After removal of 6 bases from V and 8 bases from J, the junction contained 9 bases not matched to a gene. Germline V gene data show CDR1 as SGHTS and CDR2 as YDEGEE. The CDR3 loop is CASNLQGARDEQFF. Written as DNA, the CDR3 is TGTGCCAGCAACCTACAGGGGGCGAGGGATGAGCAGTTCTTC.

V is TRBV6-5 and J is TRBJ1-1; D is unresolved. Per the germline V gene, CDR1 is MNHEY and CDR2 is SVGAGI. The CDR3 runs 14 residues. The germline V and J ends were trimmed by 0 bases and 8 bases, with 13 bases remaining between them. The CDR3 here is CASSYSANRPEAFF. CDR3 DNA sequence: TGTGCCAGCAGTTACTCAGCCAACCGCCCCGAAGCTTTCTTT.

CDR3 region: CASSERLLAEPRGTGELFF. The CDR3 DNA follows: TGTGCCAGCAGTGAAAGGTTACTAGCGGAGCCGCGCGGCACCGGGGAGCTGTTTTTT. V and J are TRBV6-1 and TRBJ2-2; 8 bases align to TRBD2. The CDR3 sequence is 19 residues long. Germline loops: CDR1 MNHNS, CDR2 SASEGT. The trim removed 2 bases at V and 4 bases at J, leaving 15 bases unmatched.

This clone has a handful of counts. The chain employs TRBV9 and TRBJ1-2, with D possibly being TRBD1 (5 bases). V was pared by 7 bases and J by 10 bases, with 20 bases between. The germline gives CDR1 SGDLS, CDR2 YYNGEE. CDR3 length: 13 amino acids. The CDR3 region is CASAGRAGVLYTF. CDR3 sequence (DNA): TGTGCCAGCGCGGGACGGGCGGGGGTCCTCTACACCTTC.

This chain joins TRBV19 and TRBJ1-5; tentatively, D is TRBD1 (6 bases). Germline values: CDR1 LNHDA, CDR2 SQIVND (reference sequence). This CDR3 region has 13 residues. V shed 6 bases and J shed 6 bases, with 12 bases lying between them. The CDR3: CASSNRESQPQHF. DNA of the CDR3: TGTGCCAGTAGCAACAGGGAGAGTCAGCCCCAGCATTTT.

The chain is built from TRBV5-1 and TRBJ2-7, with 7 bases lining up with TRBD2. The CDR3 is 16 amino acids. Germline values: CDR1 SGHRS, CDR2 YFSETQ. The V gene end was trimmed by 1 base and the J gene end by 3 bases; junction bases not matched to a gene: 10. CDR3 amino acids: CASSLFPGLEFYEQYF. DNA for the CDR3: TGCGCCAGCAGCTTGTTCCCCGGACTAGAGTTCTACGAGCAGTACTTC.